The next 18 T cell receptor beta chains were all read from a single sample in a study of blood T cell repertoires in COVID-19. Repertoires were generated with immunoSEQ multiplex PCR, while TCRdb's copy carries only in-frame clones and drops some. Of about 430,000 clones in the sample, 70% to 90% are singletons; the top ten hold approximately 1.5%. The sample taken for sequencing was PBMCs or T cells enriched from blood (not recorded which). These receptor sequences come from a woman aged 18-29 years who had been exposed to COVID-19.

The chain links TRBV9 to TRBJ2-1; D might be TRBD2 (5 bases). This CDR3 spans 16 amino acids. Germline loops: CDR1 SGDLS, CDR2 YYNGEE. V shed 0 bases and J shed 4 bases, with 14 bases lying between them. CDR3 in amino acids: CASSVGGSSAYNEQFF. The CDR3 DNA reads TGTGCCAGCAGCGTAGGAGGGAGTAGCGCTTACAATGAGCAGTTCTTC.

This chain uses TRBV7-8 with TRBJ2-1; 10 nucleotides agree with TRBD2. Germline assignment: CDR1 SGHVS and CDR2 FQNEAQ. CDR3 size: 16 residues. J lost 3 bases, V lost 4 bases, and 6 bases had no gene match. CDR3 DNA sequence: TGTGCCAGCAGCTCCCGCGCTAGCGGGAGCTACAATGAGCAGTTCTTC. It encodes CASSSRASGSYNEQFF. The variable domain in full, completed from reference TRBV7-8 and TRBJ2-1, reads GAGVSQSPRYKVAKRGQDVALRCDPISGHVSLFWYQQALGQGPEFLTYFQNEAQLDKSGLPSDRFFAERPEGSVSTLKIQRTQQEDSAVYLCASSSRASGSYNEQFFGPGTRLTVL.

CDR3 protein: CASGDRVSNQPQHF. Written as DNA, the CDR3 is TGTGCCAGCGGGGACAGGGTTAGCAATCAGCCCCAGCATTTT. This rearrangement joins TRBV6-5 to TRBJ1-5; 9 bases line up with TRBD1. From germline, CDR1 is MNHEY and CDR2 SVGAGI. The CDR3 consists of 14 residues. After removal of 8 bases from V and 0 bases from J, the junction contained 2 bases not matched to a gene.

The CDR3 DNA sequence: TGTGCCAGCAGCCAAGAATACTGGGGACTGGTACCCTACAATGAGCAGTTCTTC. It is translated as CASSQEYWGLVPYNEQFF. The chain joins TRBV14 to TRBJ2-1, with D possibly TRBD2 on 6 matching bases. V was trimmed by 0 bases and J by 2 bases, leaving 17 bases between them. Looked up from germline, CDR1 is SGHDN and CDR2 is FVKESK. This CDR3 contains 18 residues. The full variable domain, its missing parts supplied by reference TRBV14 and TRBJ2-1, is EAGVTQFPSHSVIEKGQTVTLRCDPISGHDNLYWYRRVMGKEIKFLLHFVKESKQDESGMPNNRFLAERTGGTYSTLKVQPAELEDSGVYFCASSQEYWGLVPYNEQFFGPGTRLTVL.

This clone was counted once. The chain recombines TRBV29-1 with TRBJ2-7; D is ambiguous. Germline V gives CDR1 SQVTM, CDR2 ANQGSEA. This CDR3 is 12 amino acids long. V was shortened by 0 bases and J by 2 bases, with 5 bases between the two germline ends. The CDR3 loop is CSVEDLPYEQYF. The CDR3 nucleotides read TGCAGCGTTGAAGATCTCCCCTACGAGCAGTACTTC.

This chain links TRBV19 with TRBJ2-7, with 8 nucleotides matching TRBD1. Germline CDR1 and CDR2: LNHDA and SQIVND (reference sequence). CDR3 length: 15 residues. With 6 bases clipped from V and 2 bases from J, the junction kept 9 bases outside the gene matches. As DNA, the CDR3 is TGTGCCAGTAGAGCCGGGACAGGAGACCCCTACGAGCAGTACTTC. It yields the protein CASRAGTGDPYEQYF.

J is TRBJ2-7 and V is TRBV3-1 (or the pseudogene TRBV3-2); tentatively, D is TRBD2 (5 bases). The V gene lost 0 bases and the J gene lost 5 bases, with 14 bases spanning the gap. CDR1 and CDR2 (germline): LGHDT, YNNKEL (reference sequence). The CDR3 totals 15 residues. CDR3 nucleotide sequence: TGTGCCAGCAGCCAAGATTCGGGGTGGGGAAACGAGCAGTACTTC. This translates into CASSQDSGWGNEQYF.

This sequence joins TRBV5-4 and TRBJ2-5, with TRBD1 as a possible D gene (7 bases). Per the germline V gene, CDR1 is SGHNT and CDR2 is YYREEE (reference sequence). This CDR3 comprises 15 residues. Trimming left V 2 bases short and J 5 bases short, with 16 bases between. The CDR3 DNA reads as TGTGCCAGCAGCTTCCGGCAGGGGGGCGATGAGACCCAGTACTTC. Its protein is CASSFRQGGDETQYF. Drawing the rest from reference TRBV5-4 and TRBJ2-5, the complete variable domain is ETGVTQSPTHLIKTRGQQVTLRCSSQSGHNTVSWYQQALGQGPQFIFQYYREEENGRGNFPPRFSGLQFPNYSSELNVNALELDDSALYLCASSFRQGGDETQYFGPGTRLLVL.

This chain joins TRBV27 and TRBJ1-3; TRBD1 agrees at 9 bases. Per germline, CDR1 MNHEY and CDR2 SMNVEV (reference sequence). The V segment lost 5 bases and the J segment 2 bases; nucleotides outside the gene matches: 22. The CDR3 is 21 residues long. The CDR3 sequence is CASSPPTYPRDRERAGNTIYF. The CDR3 coding sequence is TGTGCCAGCAGTCCCCCGACCTACCCCCGGGACAGGGAACGTGCTGGAAACACCATATATTTT.

The rearrangement uses TRBV29-1 and TRBJ1-1; the match to TRBD1 covers 10 bases. The CDR3 spans 12 residues. Germline V gene sequence: CDR1 SQVTM, CDR2 ANQGSEA. Trimming removed 7 bases from V and 3 bases from J; junction bases left unmatched: 2. The CDR3 DNA sequence: TGCAGCGCAGGGACAGGGGACACTGAAGCTTTCTTT. Its translation: CSAGTGDTEAFF.

The rearrangement joins TRBV5-1 to TRBJ2-7, with D perhaps TRBD2 (5 bases). Trimming stripped 0 bases from V and 5 bases from J, with 15 bases between. Germline CDR1 SGHRS, CDR2 YFSETQ. This CDR3 spans 15 amino acids. CDR3 in DNA: TGCGCCAGCAGCTTGGGGATTGAGGGCCCAAACGAGCAGTACTTC. This encodes CASSLGIEGPNEQYF.

V usage is TRBV7-9 and J usage is TRBJ2-3, with D maybe TRBD2 (6 bases). This CDR3 region has 15 residues. Trimming shortened V by 8 bases and J by 4 bases, and 19 bases separated the two germline ends. Germline V lookup: CDR1 SEHNR, CDR2 FQNEAQ (reference sequence). For the CDR3, the DNA is TGTGCCAGCCTCGGGGGTCTAGTCCTCCCAGATACGCAGTATTTT. Translation gives CASLGGLVLPDTQYF. The whole variable domain, remainder taken from reference TRBV7-9 and TRBJ2-3, is DTGVSQNPRHKITKRGQNVTFRCDPISEHNRLYWYRQTLGQGPEFLTYFQNEAQLEKSRLLSDRFSAERPKGSFSTLEIQRTEQGDSAMYLCASLGGLVLPDTQYFGPGTRLTVL.

V gene TRBV25-1 combines with J gene TRBJ2-2, with D uncertain. This CDR3 is 15 amino acids long. V lost 4 bases, J lost 0 bases, and 9 bases lay in between. The germline V gene has CDR1 MGHDK and CDR2 SYGVNS. The CDR3 spells CASSATVTNTGELFF. The CDR3 region has the DNA TGTGCCAGCAGTGCTACAGTGACGAACACCGGGGAGCTGTTTTTT.

The chain employs TRBV28 and TRBJ1-5, with TRBD1 matching 7 bases. The J segment lost 3 bases and the V segment lost 3 bases, leaving 2 bases of the junction unmatched. The CDR3 is 14 residues long. Germline CDR1 and CDR2: MDHEN and SYDVKM. CDR3 loop: CASSFTGVNQPQHF. The CDR3 DNA sequence: TGTGCCAGCAGTTTCACAGGGGTCAATCAGCCCCAGCATTTT.

This chain joins TRBV3-1 (or the pseudogene TRBV3-2) and TRBJ2-7; tentatively, D is TRBD1 (6 bases). V gave up 4 bases and J gave up 3 bases, with 10 bases separating them. The CDR3 spans 13 residues. Germline V gene sequence: CDR1 LGHDT, CDR2 YNNKEL (reference sequence). In DNA, the CDR3 is TGTGCCAGCAGCCGCCAACAGGGCTACGAGCAGTACTTC. Amino acid sequence: CASSRQQGYEQYF.

The chain is built from TRBV5-6 and TRBJ2-3; 7 bases match TRBD2. The ends lost 4 bases at V and 1 base at J; junction bases unmatched: 12. Germline V gene data show CDR1 as SGHDT and CDR2 as YYEEEE. The CDR3 runs 17 residues. CDR3 region: CASSPGRGVRGTDTQYF. CDR3 sequence (DNA): TGTGCCAGCAGCCCGGGACGGGGGGTACGGGGCACAGATACGCAGTATTTT.

The CDR3 loop is CASSQSPGDQPQHF. The DNA for the CDR3 is TGTGCCAGCAGCCAAAGTCCGGGGGACCAGCCCCAGCATTTT. The rearrangement joins TRBV4-2 to TRBJ1-5, with D perhaps matching TRBD1 (5 bases). The CDR3 is 14 amino acids. V lost 2 bases and J 7 bases, leaving 12 bases between the germline ends. Germline V gene lookup returns CDR1 LGHNA and CDR2 YNFKEQ.

This rearrangement joins TRBV6-2 or TRBV6-3 to TRBJ2-1, with 8 positions matching TRBD2. V trimming: 2 bases; J trimming: 8 bases; junction bases outside the gene matches: 8. Germline CDR1 is MNHEY and CDR2 is SVGEGT. The CDR3 has 15 amino acids. CDR3 protein: CASSYDPGGRDEQFF. The CDR3 DNA follows: TGTGCCAGCAGTTACGATCCGGGGGGGCGCGATGAGCAGTTCTTC.